Below are 12 T cell receptor beta chains sequenced from a single sample in a study of T cell clonality in common variable immunodeficiency. Points from the study as a whole: Fewer deletions and N-nucleotide insertions were reportedly seen in common variable immunodeficiency TCR beta sequences.

These TCRs are of unknown antigen specificity. Some clones are missing from TCRdb's copy, which holds only in-frame ones; the method was immunoSEQ multiplex PCR. The table lists tens of thousands of clones, with no singletons. Source material: peripheral blood mononuclear cells. Receptors originate from a human donor with common variable immunodeficiency.

This clone was seen repeatedly, ten times or more. The CDR3 end is not reached by the read, which stops 3 residues before it; the germline J gene fills it in. The chain uses TRBV2 and TRBJ2-1; D perhaps matches TRBD1 (7 bases). This CDR3 has 16 residues. V was trimmed by 6 bases and J by 0 bases, leaving 15 bases between them. Germline V CDR1 and CDR2: SNHLY, FYNNEI. The DNA read from the CDR3 is TGTGCCAGCAGGCGGGGTGCAGGGGGCTCCTACAATGAG. Translated: CASRRGAGGSYNE. The whole CDR3 sequence reads CASRRGAGGSYNEQFF.

There are many counts of this clone. The read gets to within 3 residues of the CDR3 end, and the germline J gene fills in the rest. The V gene is TRBV10-3, the J gene TRBJ2-2; D may be TRBD1 (6 bases). Germline-derived CDR1 and CDR2 are ENHRY and SYGVKD. V lost 7 bases and J 5 bases, leaving 17 bases between the germline ends. The length of the CDR3 is 15 residues. The CDR3 DNA, read in part, is TGTGCCATCAAAAAAGAAGGACAGCTTACCGGGGAG. It specifies CAIKKEGQLTGE. The CDR3 in full is CAIKKEGQLTGELFF.

This clone was picked up many times. Read sequence stops 3 residues before the CDR3 end, and the germline J gene provides the missing end. The gene calls are TRBV9 and TRBJ1-6; 8 bases are a match to TRBD1. This CDR3 contains 14 residues. In germline, CDR1 is SGDLS, CDR2 YYNGEE. The V segment lost 4 bases and the J segment 10 bases; nucleotides outside the gene matches: 7. CDR3 bases read: TGTGCCAGCAGCCCTTATGACAGGGGCTCACCC. It translates to CASSPYDRGSP. From start to end, the CDR3 is CASSPYDRGSPLHF.

This clone was counted between two and nine times. The read comes to an end 3 residues before the CDR3 does, leaving the germline J gene to fill in the end. V gene TRBV19 combines with J gene TRBJ1-2, with D hard to call. The germline V gene encodes CDR1 LNHDA and CDR2 SQIVND (reference sequence). This CDR3 is 16 amino acids long. The V and J ends lost 4 bases and 2 bases respectively, with 17 bases between them. CDR3 sequence reads: CASSTRKAAENYGYTF. The sequenced CDR3 bases are TGTGCCAGTAGTACCCGAAAAGCGGCAGAGAACTATGGC.

This clone has ten or more counts. The CDR3 end lies 3 residues beyond the end of the read and is filled in from the germline J gene. The chain recombines TRBV19 with TRBJ1-5, with a possible D match to TRBD1 (5 bases). Trimming removed 5 bases from V and 6 bases from J, with 14 bases in between. The CDR3 covers 14 residues. Germline CDR1 reads LNHDA; CDR2 reads SQIVND (reference sequence). CDR3 DNA (partial): TGTGCCAGTAGTCGGGCGGGGGGTGGTCAGCCC. Its protein is CASSRAGGGQP. The CDR3, in full, reads CASSRAGGGQPQHF.

This clone was seen ten or more times. Sequencing ends 3 residues short of the CDR3 end; the germline J gene provides the rest. This rearrangement joins TRBV11-3 to TRBJ2-2, with D possibly being TRBD1 (6 bases). The CDR3 has 14 amino acids. CDR1 and CDR2 (germline): SGHNT, YENEEA. V was trimmed by 6 bases and J by 5 bases, leaving 13 bases between them. CDR3 bases read: TGTGCCAGCAGACCAACTAGGGGGACCGGGGAG. This sequence encodes CASRPTRGTGE. The complete CDR3 reads CASRPTRGTGELFF.

This clone was observed at least ten times. The CDR3 sequence is CASSPDKTTGELFF. The CDR3 bases that were read are TGTGCCAGCTCACCCGACAAGACCACCGGGGAG. This chain uses TRBV18 with TRBJ2-2, with unresolved D. The CDR3 extends 3 residues past the end of the read, so its final part is completed from the germline J gene. Trimming pared 3 bases from V and 4 bases from J, leaving 9 bases between. This CDR3 has 14 residues. Per germline, CDR1 KGHSH and CDR2 LQKENI. The full variable domain, in which reference TRBV18 and TRBJ2-2 provide the parts outside the CDR3, is NAGVMQNPRHLVRRRGQEARLRCSPMKGHSHVYWYRQLPEEGLKFMVYLQKENIIDESGMPKERFSAEFPKEGPSILRIQQVVRGDSAAYFCASSPDKTTGELFFGEGSRLTVL.

This clone counts as medium-sized (0.01 to 0.1%). The sequenced fragment ends 3 residues before the CDR3 boundary, so the rest is inferred from the germline J gene. The chain couples TRBV30 to TRBJ2-5, with 7 bases that match TRBD2. The junction had 5 bases not matched to a gene; V was cut back by 2 bases and J by 5 bases. This CDR3 comprises 13 residues. Germline loops: CDR1 GTSNPN, CDR2 SVGIG (reference sequence). Incomplete CDR3 DNA: TGTGCCTGGAGTTTCGGGGGGTCGGAGACC. Amino acid sequence: CAWSFGGSET. In full, the CDR3 reads CAWSFGGSETQYF.

This clone has ten or more counts. The read terminates 3 residues ahead of where the CDR3 ends, so the germline J gene completes it. The V gene is TRBV5-1, the J gene TRBJ2-1; 14 bases match TRBD2. The CDR3 sequence is 18 residues long. Germline CDR1 is SGHRS and CDR2 is YFSETQ. V dropped 3 bases and J dropped 1; count of bases not matched to a gene: 6. The part of the CDR3 DNA that was read is TGCGCCAGCAGCTCGACTAGCGGGGGGGCCGGATCCTACAATGAG. This translates into CASSSTSGGAGSYNE. The CDR3 reads in full as CASSSTSGGAGSYNEQFF. The full variable domain, completed using reference TRBV5-1 and TRBJ2-1, is KAGVTQTPRYLIKTRGQQVTLSCSPISGHRSVSWYQQTPGQGLQFLFEYFSETQRNKGNFPGRFSGRQFSNSRSEMNVSTLELGDSALYLCASSSTSGGAGSYNEQFFGPGTRLTVL.

This clone was observed at least ten times. Read data end 3 residues before the CDR3 end; the end is taken from the germline J gene. The gene calls are TRBV9 and TRBJ2-7; TRBD1 might be the D (5 bases). The germline CDR1 and CDR2 sequences are SGDLS and YYNGEE. The CDR3 has 15 residues. The V end was cut by 4 bases, the J end by 3 bases, with 17 bases between. The covered CDR3 bases are TGTGCCAGCAGCCCTCAAATGGGGCAGGACTACGAG. Protein sequence: CASSPQMGQDYE. The whole CDR3 protein is CASSPQMGQDYEQYF. The full variable domain, in which reference TRBV9 and TRBJ2-7 provide the parts outside the CDR3, is DSGVTQTPKHLITATGQRVTLRCSPRSGDLSVYWYQQSLDQGLQFLIQYYNGEERAKGNILERFSAQQFPDLHSELNLSSLELGDSALYFCASSPQMGQDYEQYFGPGTRLTVT.

This clone was observed at least ten times. Read data end 3 residues before the CDR3 end; the end is taken from the germline J gene. The chain couples TRBV5-1 to TRBJ2-2; 10 bases are shared with TRBD1. The CDR3 extends over 18 amino acids. Germline CDR1 and CDR2: SGHRS and YFSETQ. J lost 6 bases, V lost 3 bases, and 14 bases had no gene match. The CDR3 sequence: CASSYYPVGDRGPGELFF. CDR3 DNA (partial): TGCGCCAGCAGCTACTACCCGGTTGGGGACAGGGGCCCCGGGGAG.

In its sample, this clone was seen many times. The sequenced fragment ends 3 residues before the CDR3 boundary, so the rest is inferred from the germline J gene. The genes are TRBV30 and TRBJ1-1, with D perhaps TRBD1 (5 bases). CDR1 and CDR2 (germline): GTSNPN, SVGIG (reference sequence). The CDR3 covers 12 residues. The sequenced part of the CDR3 DNA is TGTGCCTGGAGTTCGCGGACACTGGGG. Its translation is CAWSSRTLG. The entire CDR3 reads CAWSSRTLGAFF.